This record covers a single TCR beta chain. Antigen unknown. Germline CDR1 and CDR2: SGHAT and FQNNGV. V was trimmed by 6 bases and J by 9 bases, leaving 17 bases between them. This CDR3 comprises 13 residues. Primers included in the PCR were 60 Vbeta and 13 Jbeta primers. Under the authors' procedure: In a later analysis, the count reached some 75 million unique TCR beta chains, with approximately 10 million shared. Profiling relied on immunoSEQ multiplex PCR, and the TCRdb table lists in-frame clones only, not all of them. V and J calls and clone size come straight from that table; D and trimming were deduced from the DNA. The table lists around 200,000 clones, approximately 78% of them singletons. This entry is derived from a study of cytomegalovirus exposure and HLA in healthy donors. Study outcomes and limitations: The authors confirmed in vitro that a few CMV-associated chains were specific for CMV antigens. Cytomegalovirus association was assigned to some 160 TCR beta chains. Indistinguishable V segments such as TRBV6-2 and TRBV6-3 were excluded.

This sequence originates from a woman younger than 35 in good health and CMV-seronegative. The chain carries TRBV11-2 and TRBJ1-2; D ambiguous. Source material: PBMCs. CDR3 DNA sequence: TGTGCCAGCAGTTTAACATTAAGTAAGAGCTACACCTTC. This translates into CASSLTLSKSYTF.